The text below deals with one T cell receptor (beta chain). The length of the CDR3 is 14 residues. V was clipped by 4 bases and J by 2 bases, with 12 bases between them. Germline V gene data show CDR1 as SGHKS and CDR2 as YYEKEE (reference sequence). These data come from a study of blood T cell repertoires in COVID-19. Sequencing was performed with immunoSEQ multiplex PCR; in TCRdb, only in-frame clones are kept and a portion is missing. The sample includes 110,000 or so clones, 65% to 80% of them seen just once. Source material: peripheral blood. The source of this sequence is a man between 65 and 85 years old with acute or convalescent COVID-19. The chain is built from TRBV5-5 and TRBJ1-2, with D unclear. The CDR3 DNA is TGTGCCAGCAGCCCGGCCGGGATGAACTATGGCTACACCTTC. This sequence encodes CASSPAGMNYGYTF.